This T cell receptor (beta chain) was sequenced during a study of regulatory T cells in long-lasting Graves disease. This clonotype was counted at least ten times. This CDR3 is 16 amino acids long. Germline-derived CDR1 and CDR2 are MNHNS and SASEGT. The V gene lost 0 bases and the J gene lost 3 bases, with 12 bases spanning the gap. Time point reported: newly diagnosed GD, antithyroid drugs for less than 3 months. The TCR library used RNA extracted from PBMCs. American Thyroid Association guidelines defined how Graves' disease was diagnosed. The peripheral blood volume drawn was approximately 9 milliliters, and it was collected into EDTA tubes. Arm-PCR of CDR3 regions and iRepertoire HTBI primers were used to build TCR beta libraries. Authors' data handling: Samples revealed 50 to 70 TRBV and roughly 15 TRBJ segments. TCRdb analysed the multiplex PCR reads with MiXCR anew, one entry per CDR3 protein. The V and J calls were determined by TCRdb, not by the authors. The sample yields hundreds of thousands of distinct CDR3 sequences, over 15% seen once.

These sequences were also reported in another study, on T cells in Graves' hyperthyroidism and ophthalmopathy. That work contributes: Most thyroid clonotypes that were expanded above 0.001 also turned up in blood.

The V call is TRBV6-1, the J call TRBJ1-5; D unclear. The sequence was collected from a man aged 35 to 55 with Graves disease. The source was peripheral blood mononuclear cells (PBMCs), collected at new diagnosis, from a patient treated with antithyroid drugs. The CDR3 bases are TGTGCCAGCAGTGAAGCAGGGCGTTGGACCAATCAGCCCCAGCATTTT. This translates into CASSEAGRWTNQPQHF.